Sequencing of this T cell receptor beta chain was carried out in a study of blood T cell repertoires in COVID-19. For the study at large: Samples of COVID-19 (acute and convalescent) were obtained from the United States, Italy and Spain.

The assay was immunoSEQ multiplex PCR, and TCRdb's table has in-frame clones only and misses some. The sample lists about 300,000 clones; more than 75% were seen once. Material: peripheral blood. The source of this sequence is a middle-aged woman who had recovered from COVID-19.

CDR3 protein: CASSLAGGNYGYTF. DNA of the CDR3: TGTGCCAGCAGCCTGGCAGGGGGCAACTATGGCTACACCTTC. The gene calls are TRBV7-9 and TRBJ1-2; 8 bases agree with TRBD1. The CDR3 has 14 amino acids. The germline V gene has CDR1 SEHNR and CDR2 FQNEAQ (reference sequence). The V and J ends lost 5 bases and 2 bases, in that order; junction bases with no gene match: 4.